One sample yielded the 21 T cell receptor beta chains listed below, sequenced in a study of blood T cell repertoires in COVID-19. Assay used: immunoSEQ multiplex PCR; TCRdb lists only in-frame clones, some missing. The data contain under 100,000 clones, around 88% of them singletons. Sequences were obtained from peripheral blood. The receptor source for this set is a woman in her sixties with acute or convalescent COVID-19.

This chain joins TRBV5-1 and TRBJ2-1, with a tentative D call TRBD1 (5 bases). Germline V gene lookup returns CDR1 SGHRS and CDR2 YFSETQ. With 2 bases removed from V and 10 bases from J, the gap between germline ends came to 16 bases. CDR3 length: 14 amino acids. The CDR3 spells CASSFARGISEQFF. The CDR3 bases are TGCGCCAGCAGCTTTGCTAGGGGAATTTCGGAGCAGTTCTTC.

This rearrangement joins TRBV7-2 to TRBJ1-1; TRBD1 might be the D (6 bases). V lost 2 bases and J 0 bases, leaving 13 bases between the germline ends. The CDR3 runs 16 residues. Per the germline V gene, CDR1 is SGHTA and CDR2 is FQGNSA. This CDR3 is CASSLMGAKMNTEAFF. CDR3 nucleotide sequence: TGTGCCAGCAGCTTAATGGGGGCGAAGATGAACACTGAAGCTTTCTTT.

V gene TRBV18 combines with J gene TRBJ1-5, with TRBD1 identical over 9 bases. The CDR3 is 16 amino acids. V was pared by 3 bases and J by 3 bases, with 6 bases of the junction left unmatched. Germline CDR1 is KGHSH and CDR2 is LQKENI. CDR3 nucleotides: TGTGCCAGCTCACCGACAGGGGGGGGCTTCAATCAGCCCCAGCATTTT. Protein sequence: CASSPTGGGFNQPQHF.

The rearrangement joins TRBV14 to TRBJ1-2; 9 bases match TRBD1. With 2 bases clipped from V and 7 bases from J, the junction kept 11 bases outside the gene matches. Germline assignment: CDR1 SGHDN and CDR2 FVKESK. The CDR3 is 16 amino acids. In nucleotides, the CDR3 is TGTGCCAGCAGCCAACTAGAAAACAGGGGGCTCGGTGGCTACACCTTC. Its protein product is CASSQLENRGLGGYTF.

This chain uses TRBV2 with TRBJ2-3; 9 nucleotides align to TRBD1. This CDR3 comprises 14 residues. V lost 5 bases and J lost 5; bases outside the gene matches: 5. The germline CDR1 and CDR2 sequences are SNHLY and FYNNEI. CDR3 sequence reads: CASSWGQGGDTQYF. CDR3 sequence (DNA): TGTGCCAGCAGTTGGGGACAGGGAGGAGATACGCAGTATTTT.

Here the CDR3 reads CASSLVGGRRAYNEQFF. The DNA for the CDR3 is TGCGCCAGCAGCTTAGTCGGAGGGCGTAGGGCCTACAATGAGCAGTTCTTC. The chain carries TRBV5-1 and TRBJ2-1, with a tentative D call TRBD2 (6 bases). CDR3 length: 17 residues. Trimming removed 2 bases at V and 2 bases at J, with 17 bases between. CDR1 is SGHRS and CDR2 is YFSETQ in the germline V gene.

The chain is built from TRBV30 and TRBJ1-1; no definite D call. The V gene's germline CDR1 is GTSNPN and CDR2 SVGIG (reference sequence). CDR3 length: 15 amino acids. Trimming removed 4 bases at V and 1 base at J, with 16 bases between. The CDR3 here is CAWIWRGLSNTEAFF. DNA of the CDR3: TGTGCCTGGATTTGGCGGGGATTATCGAACACTGAAGCTTTCTTT.

Note on this clone: The sample carries other DNA sequences with the same CDR3. V and J are TRBV19 and TRBJ2-3; D is unclear. V was clipped by 5 bases and J by 1 base, with 7 bases between them. The CDR3 totals 13 residues. Germline V lookup: CDR1 LNHDA, CDR2 SQIVND (reference sequence). CDR3 DNA: TGTGCCAGTAGTTCCCGGGGCACAGATACGCAGTATTTT. Translation gives CASSSRGTDTQYF.

The gene calls are TRBV27 and TRBJ2-3; D is possibly TRBD1 (6 bases). V lost 5 bases and J lost 2, with 11 bases in between. CDR3 size: 14 residues. The V gene's germline CDR1 is MNHEY and CDR2 SMNVEV (reference sequence). CDR3 residues: CASSLDRTTDTQYF. CDR3 bases: TGTGCCAGCAGTCTGGACAGAACCACAGATACGCAGTATTTT.

This clone occurred once. This sequence joins TRBV7-8 and TRBJ2-7; 8 bases align to TRBD1. The CDR3 covers 14 residues. Germline CDR1 is SGHVS and CDR2 is FQNEAQ. The ends lost 5 bases at V and 4 bases at J; junction bases unmatched: 7. The CDR3 protein is CASSRRTGNYEQYF. The CDR3 DNA is TGTGCCAGCAGCCGCCGGACAGGGAATTACGAGCAGTACTTC. Variable domain in full (rest from reference TRBV7-8 and TRBJ2-7): GAGVSQSPRYKVAKRGQDVALRCDPISGHVSLFWYQQALGQGPEFLTYFQNEAQLDKSGLPSDRFFAERPEGSVSTLKIQRTQQEDSAVYLCASSRRTGNYEQYFGPGTRLTVT.

The gene calls are TRBV6-6 and TRBJ1-3; D possibly corresponds to TRBD1 (5 bases). Germline CDR1 is MNHNY and CDR2 is SVGAGI (reference sequence). Trimming shortened V by 5 bases and J by 0 bases, and 11 bases separated the two germline ends. CDR3 length: 15 residues. The CDR3 region has the DNA TGTGCCAGCAGTCACAGGACCCCCTCTGGAAACACCATATATTTT. Translated, it gives CASSHRTPSGNTIYF.

The genes are TRBV5-6 and TRBJ1-1; 8 nucleotides agree with TRBD1. V lost 3 bases and J lost 4; bases outside the gene matches: 8. Per germline, CDR1 SGHDT and CDR2 YYEEEE. The CDR3 consists of 15 residues. The CDR3 nucleotides read TGTGCCAGCAGCTCACCCATGACAGGGGCCACTGAAGCTTTCTTT. This encodes CASSSPMTGATEAFF.

The V gene is TRBV11-3, the J gene TRBJ1-2; tentative D call: TRBD1 (5 bases). CDR1 SGHNT and CDR2 YENEEA come from the germline V gene. The CDR3 covers 12 residues. V gave up 4 bases and J gave up 6 bases, with 9 bases separating them. The CDR3 DNA follows: TGTGCCAGCAGCTCCGGGACTAATGGCTACACCTTC. It translates to CASSSGTNGYTF.

J is TRBJ2-7 and V is TRBV6-5, with D possibly being TRBD2 (6 bases). CDR3 length equals 16 residues. CDR1 is MNHEY, CDR2 SVGAGI, per germline. Trimming shortened V by 4 bases and J by 5 bases, and 21 bases separated the two germline ends. This CDR3 is CASSLTRPPSRDEQYF. CDR3 nucleotides: TGTGCCAGCAGTTTGACTAGACCCCCTTCGAGGGACGAGCAGTACTTC.

V usage is TRBV9 and J usage is TRBJ2-3; 8 positions match TRBD1. The V gene's germline CDR1 is SGDLS and CDR2 YYNGEE. The CDR3 extends over 14 amino acids. The J segment lost 4 bases and the V segment lost 3 bases, leaving 4 bases of the junction unmatched. The CDR3 DNA reads TGTGCCAGCAGCGCTGGACAGGGCCCAGATACGCAGTATTTT. Its protein product is CASSAGQGPDTQYF.

V usage is TRBV5-1 and J usage is TRBJ2-3; 10 nucleotides line up with TRBD2. Germline values: CDR1 SGHRS, CDR2 YFSETQ. V was clipped by 4 bases and J by 1 base; unmatched bases: 6. The CDR3 is 16 residues long. The CDR3 is CASSVSGRLRTDTQYF. Written as DNA, the CDR3 is TGCGCCAGCAGCGTTAGCGGGAGGCTTCGCACAGATACGCAGTATTTT.

The V gene is TRBV5-4, the J gene TRBJ1-3, with D perhaps matching TRBD1 (5 bases). The V gene's germline CDR1 is SGHNT and CDR2 YYREEE (reference sequence). The CDR3 has 15 amino acids. V was clipped by 2 bases and J by 0 bases, with 9 bases between them. CDR3 protein: CASSFDSRSGNTIYF. The CDR3, as DNA: TGTGCCAGCAGCTTCGACAGCCGCTCTGGAAACACCATATATTTT.

Only a few counts were recorded for this clone. The chain is built from TRBV6-5 and TRBJ2-7, with 12 nucleotides matching TRBD1. The CDR3 sequence is 15 residues long. J was trimmed by 6 bases and V by 4 bases; bases with no gene match: 7. The germline V gene has CDR1 MNHEY and CDR2 SVGAGI. The CDR3 DNA is TGTGCCAGCAGTTCCCCGGGACAGGGGGCCTCCGAGCAGTACTTC. Protein sequence: CASSSPGQGASEQYF.

V usage is TRBV2 and J usage is TRBJ2-7, with 8 bases aligning to TRBD2. Germline V CDR1 and CDR2: SNHLY, FYNNEI. This CDR3 contains 14 residues. Trimming cost V 8 bases and J 7 bases; bases outside gene matches: 13. CDR3 sequence reads: CASRRTAGGQEQYF. As DNA, the CDR3 is TGTGCCAGCCGGCGTACTGCGGGAGGTCAGGAGCAGTACTTC.

The genes are TRBV27 and TRBJ2-7; 7 bases map to TRBD1. From germline, CDR1 is MNHEY and CDR2 SMNVEV (reference sequence). This CDR3 region has 15 residues. Unmatched junction bases numbered 12, after V lost 7 bases and J lost 3 bases. In DNA form, the CDR3 reads TGTGCCAGCATCCCGAGACAGGGTATCCGCTACGAGCAGTACTTC. Amino acids: CASIPRQGIRYEQYF.

CDR3 nucleotide sequence: TGTGCCAGCAGTTCGACAGGGGGCGCGAGAAATTCACCCCTCCACTTT. It translates to CASSSTGGARNSPLHF. The chain carries TRBV28 and TRBJ1-6; 10 bases are a match to TRBD1. The germline CDR1 and CDR2 sequences are MDHEN and SYDVKM. V dropped 4 bases and J dropped 7; count of bases not matched to a gene: 7. There are 16 residues in the CDR3. Using reference TRBV28 and TRBJ1-6 for the parts outside the CDR3, the full variable domain is DVKVTQSSRYLVKRTGEKVFLECVQDMDHENMFWYRQDPGLGLRLIYFSYDVKMKEKGDIPEGYSVSREKKERFSLILESASTNQTSMYLCASSSTGGARNSPLHFGNGTRLTVT.